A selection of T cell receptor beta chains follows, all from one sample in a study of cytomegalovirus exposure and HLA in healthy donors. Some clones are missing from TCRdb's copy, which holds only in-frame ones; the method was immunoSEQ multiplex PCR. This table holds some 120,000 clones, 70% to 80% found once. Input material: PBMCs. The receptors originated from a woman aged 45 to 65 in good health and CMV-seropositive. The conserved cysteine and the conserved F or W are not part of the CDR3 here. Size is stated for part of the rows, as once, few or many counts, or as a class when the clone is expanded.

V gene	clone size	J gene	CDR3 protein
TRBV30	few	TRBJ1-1	AWRGGYNTEAF
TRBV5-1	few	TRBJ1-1	ASSFLGQGHTEAF
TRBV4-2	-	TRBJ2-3	ASSHSTSGSTDTQY
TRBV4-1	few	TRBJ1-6	ASSHRTGGAKNSPLH
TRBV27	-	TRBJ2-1	ASSYYLAGLYNEQF
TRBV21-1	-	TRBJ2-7	ASSKEGLEEIPSYEQY
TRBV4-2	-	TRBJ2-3	ASSASSGRGSTDTQY
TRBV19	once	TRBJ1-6	ASRPGQAAYNSPLH
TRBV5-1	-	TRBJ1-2	ASSRDRGLNGYT
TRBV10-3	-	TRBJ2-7	AISDSGTGDGYEQY
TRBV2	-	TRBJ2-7	ASTEGTGPSYEQY
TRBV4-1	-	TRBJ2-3	ASSHQTSDTQY
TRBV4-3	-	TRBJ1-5	ASSQARNQPQH
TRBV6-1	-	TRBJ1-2	ASSELMAGYGYT
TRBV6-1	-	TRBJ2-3	ASRGLAASTDTQY
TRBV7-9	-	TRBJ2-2	ASSLRGGNTGELF
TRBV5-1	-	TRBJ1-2	ASSPGGNGYT
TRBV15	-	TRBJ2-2	ATSRDGTGGTGELF
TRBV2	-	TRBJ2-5	ASSASGSQVFWETQY
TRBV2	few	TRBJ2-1	ASSWTGAVNEQF
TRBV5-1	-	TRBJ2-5	ASSRGVGGYQETQY
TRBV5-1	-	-	ASSLGGTGTGQPQY
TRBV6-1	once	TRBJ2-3	ASSEAGRWDTQY
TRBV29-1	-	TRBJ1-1	SVEDPGTEAF
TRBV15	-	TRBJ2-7	ATSRDRGTREQY
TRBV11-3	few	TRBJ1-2	ASSLGATYGYT
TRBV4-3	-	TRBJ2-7	ASSQGPMFGAGPSYEQY
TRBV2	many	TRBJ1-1	ASSDQGMMAEAF
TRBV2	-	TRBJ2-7	ASRAQLGPQGLGEQY
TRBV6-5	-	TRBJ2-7	ASSERYYEQY
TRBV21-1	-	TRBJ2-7	ASPRGIKNDSYEQY
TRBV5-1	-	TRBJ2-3	ASSFLARTDTQY
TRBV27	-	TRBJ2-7	ASSFRGSYEQY
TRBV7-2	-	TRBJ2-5	ASSFGGGTQETQY
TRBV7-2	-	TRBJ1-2	ASSLDWSGGFNYGYT
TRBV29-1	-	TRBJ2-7	SVEGVGPYEQY
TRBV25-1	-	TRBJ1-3	ASSKTVGGNTIY
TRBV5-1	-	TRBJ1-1	ASSLDPGDTEAF
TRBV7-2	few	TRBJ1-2	ASSWTGGGLYGYT
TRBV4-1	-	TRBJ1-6	ASSQDWRGKSSYNSPLH
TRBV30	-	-	AWSVGQGAYEQY
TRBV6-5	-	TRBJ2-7	ASSYSGLAGGHEQY
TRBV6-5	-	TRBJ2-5	ASSRASPETQY
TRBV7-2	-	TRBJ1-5	ASSLDFAGKPQH
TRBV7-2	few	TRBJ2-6	ASSLGVRVIAGANVLT
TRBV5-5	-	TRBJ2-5	ASSLGLAKRAQY
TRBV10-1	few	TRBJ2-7	ASAREY
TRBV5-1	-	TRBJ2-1	ASSRGSYNEQF
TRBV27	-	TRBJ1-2	ASHATGQTLRQGYT
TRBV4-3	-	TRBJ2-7	ASSHLGAGGPYEQY
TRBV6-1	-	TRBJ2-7	ASSEGGTGVYEQY
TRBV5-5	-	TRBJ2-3	ASSLAAGTSHADTQY
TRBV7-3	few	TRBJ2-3	ASSLYESTDTQY
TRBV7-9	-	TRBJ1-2	ASGTGGYYGYT
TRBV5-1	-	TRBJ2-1	ASSSPRLAGYNEQF